The text below deals with one T cell receptor (beta chain). The record originates from a study of blood T cell repertoires in COVID-19. Study background: In each case, the material was cDNA or gDNA derived from T cells, B-cell-depleted T cells, or PBMCs.

The CDR3 is made up of 15 amino acids. Deletions cut 4 bases from V and 2 bases from J, with 12 bases between. The germline V gene encodes CDR1 KGHDR and CDR2 SFDVKD. Per the authors' pipeline: Estimated nucleated cell counts came from reference gene primer amplification. Using immunoSEQ multiplex PCR, the repertoire was profiled, and TCRdb retains in-frame clones only, with some absent. V and J calls and clone size follow that table, whereas D and trimming were derived from the DNA. The sample lists around 270,000 clones, around 87% occurring once. This clonotype originated in a woman in her 50s with acute or convalescent COVID-19. Material for sequencing was peripheral blood. The chain has TRBV24-1 and TRBJ2-3, with a tentative D call TRBD1 (6 bases). In DNA form, the CDR3 reads TGTGCCACCAGTGAGGCCGGGACATCCACAGATACGCAGTATTTT. It translates to CATSEAGTSTDTQYF.